This T cell receptor beta chain was sequenced for a study of blood T cells in healthy people across ages. With respect to this clonotype: Its antigen is still unknown.

Study findings and constraints: Relative to aged donors, long-lived donors carried more naive CD4+ cells and displayed higher diversity.

Primers used in a second PCR of about 7 to 11 cycles were a sample-barcoded 5' primer and a J-beta primer mix. TCRdb used MiXCR to reprocess the 5' RACE reads, holding one entry per CDR3 protein. The data show approximately 690,000 distinct CDR3 sequences, about 54% seen once. This CDR3 is built from 17 residues. Trimming took off 6 bases at V and 7 bases at J, with 25 bases between the two ends. The TCR sequence derives from a man aged 55 to 70 in good health. The chain couples TRBV12-3 or TRBV12-4 to TRBJ1-5; perhaps TRBD1 as D (6 bases). The sequencing input was blood. The CDR3: CASSSPGSHRVYQPQHF. DNA for the CDR3: TGTGCCAGCAGCTCTCCCGGGTCGCACAGGGTGTACCAGCCCCAGCATTTT.